Listed below are T cell receptor beta chains from one sample, sequenced in a study of blood T cell repertoires in COVID-19. TCRdb's table, derived via immunoSEQ multiplex PCR, lists solely in-frame clones and lacks some. This sample has about 310,000 clones, with nearly 90% found just once. What was sequenced was peripheral blood. These receptors were taken from a woman aged 40 to 55 with COVID-19, enrolled during active disease. The CDR3 runs from the conserved cysteine through the conserved F or W. D genes are given only for firm matches. Expanded clones are given a class, and other clones once, few, many or no size at all.

J gene | D gene | clone size | V gene | CDR3 protein | CDR3 DNA
TRBJ1-1 | NA | once | TRBV4-3 | CASSQAGVNTEAFF | TGCGCCAGCAGCCAAGCGGGGGTTAACACTGAAGCTTTCTTT
TRBJ1-6 | TRBD1 | few | TRBV28 | CASSRSSGQGARSPLHF | TGTGCCAGCAGTAGATCTTCGGGACAGGGGGCTAGGTCACCCCTCCACTTT
TRBJ1-5 | TRBD1 | NA | TRBV15 | CATSASGQGMWHF | TGTGCCACCAGCGCGTCCGGACAGGGGATGTGGCATTTT
TRBJ1-2 | NA | NA | TRBV4-3 | CASSQDRRSRYGYTF | TGCGCCAGCAGCCAAGATCGGAGGAGTCGGTATGGCTACACCTTC
TRBJ2-3 | TRBD1 | once | TRBV7-9 | CASSRVPGTGYTDTQYF | TGTGCCAGCAGCCGAGTGCCCGGGACAGGGTACACAGATACGCAGTATTTT
TRBJ2-7 | TRBD2 | NA | TRBV29-1 | CSVEVAGGYEQYF | TGCAGCGTTGAAGTAGCGGGAGGCTACGAGCAGTACTTC
TRBJ2-3 | NA | NA | TRBV27 | CASRSPGLYTDTQYF | TGTGCCAGCAGATCCCCCGGTCTTTACACAGATACGCAGTATTTT
TRBJ1-2 | NA | NA | TRBV29-1 | CSGERLGSYGYTF | TGCAGCGGTGAGAGGTTGGGGAGCTATGGCTACACCTTC
TRBJ1-4 | TRBD1 | NA | TRBV11-2 | CASSSTGGDEKLFF | TGTGCCAGCAGCTCGACAGGGGGTGATGAAAAACTGTTTTTT
TRBJ2-1 | TRBD1 | NA | TRBV19 | CASSTLPQGASYNEQFF | TGTGCCAGTAGTACCCTACCACAGGGGGCCAGCTACAATGAGCAGTTCTTC
TRBJ1-2 | NA | NA | TRBV7-9 | CASSLSGSDYGYTF | TGTGCCAGCAGCTTGTCAGGGTCTGACTATGGCTACACCTTC
TRBJ2-7 | NA | NA | TRBV27 | CASSPQGGQLSYEQYF | TGTGCCAGCAGTCCCCAGGGCGGACAGCTATCCTACGAGCAGTACTTC
TRBJ1-1 | NA | NA | TRBV5-8 | CASSLAPGMNTEAFF | TGTGCCAGCAGCTTGGCTCCAGGGATGAACACTGAAGCTTTCTTT
TRBJ2-1 | NA | NA | TRBV20-1 | CSASRNEQFF | TGCAGTGCTAGTCGCAATGAGCAGTTCTTC
TRBJ1-1 | NA | NA | TRBV9 | CASSVDRVLQEAFF | TGTGCCAGCAGCGTAGACCGGGTCCTCCAAGAAGCTTTCTTT
TRBJ2-1 | TRBD1 | NA | TRBV9 | CASSTTPGTGTYNEQFF | TGTGCCAGCAGCACTACGCCCGGGACAGGGACCTACAATGAGCAGTTCTTC
TRBJ2-3 | NA | NA | TRBV6-6 | CASGPTTDTQYF | TGTGCCAGCGGGCCAACCACAGATACGCAGTATTTT
TRBJ2-5 | TRBD1 | NA | TRBV9 | CASSVGGRGPGETQYF | TGTGCCAGCAGCGTAGGTGGCAGGGGGCCTGGAGAGACCCAGTACTTC
TRBJ1-5 | TRBD1 | NA | TRBV7-8 | CASSLSGGNQPQHF | TGTGCCAGCAGCTTATCAGGGGGAAATCAGCCCCAGCATTTT
TRBJ2-7 | TRBD1 | NA | TRBV18 | CASSPETGFAGRQYF | TGTGCCAGCTCACCAGAGACAGGGTTCGCAGGTCGGCAGTACTTC
TRBJ1-5 | NA | NA | TRBV4-3 | CASSQDLQVNQPQHF | TGCGCCAGCAGCCAAGATCTTCAGGTGAATCAGCCCCAGCATTTT
TRBJ2-3 | TRBD2 | NA | TRBV6-5 | CATGASGGARYF | TGTGCCACCGGGGCTAGCGGGGGCGCCCGGTATTTT
TRBJ2-4 | TRBD1 | once | TRBV5-1 | CASRHGTAISQNIQYF | TGCGCCAGCAGACATGGGACAGCCATTAGCCAAAACATTCAGTACTTC
TRBJ2-1 | TRBD2 | once | TRBV9 | CASSASGLAGYNEQFF | TGTGCCAGCAGCGCCTCAGGGCTAGCGGGATACAATGAGCAGTTCTTC
TRBJ1-5 | NA | NA | TRBV7-8 | CASSLQSRGPNQPQHF | TGTGCCAGCAGCCTACAATCCCGAGGGCCCAATCAGCCCCAGCATTTT
TRBJ2-3 | TRBD1 | NA | TRBV3-1/TRBV3-2 | CASSLQGQNTQYF | TGTGCCAGCAGCCTGCAGGGACAGAATACGCAGTATTTT
TRBJ2-7 | NA | NA | TRBV5-4 | CASSSQGYPYEQYF | TGTGCCAGCAGCTCCCAGGGGTATCCCTACGAGCAGTACTTC
TRBJ1-4 | NA | once | TRBV24-1 | CATSDSSALNEKLFF | TGTGCCACCAGTGATTCCAGCGCTCTTAATGAAAAACTGTTTTTT
TRBJ1-5 | NA | NA | TRBV5-6 | CASSLEGRGNQPQHF | TGTGCCAGCAGCTTGGAGGGGAGGGGCAATCAGCCCCAGCATTTT
TRBJ1-4 | NA | NA | TRBV28 | CASRRTTNEKLFF | TGTGCCAGCCGGAGGACAACTAATGAAAAACTGTTTTTT